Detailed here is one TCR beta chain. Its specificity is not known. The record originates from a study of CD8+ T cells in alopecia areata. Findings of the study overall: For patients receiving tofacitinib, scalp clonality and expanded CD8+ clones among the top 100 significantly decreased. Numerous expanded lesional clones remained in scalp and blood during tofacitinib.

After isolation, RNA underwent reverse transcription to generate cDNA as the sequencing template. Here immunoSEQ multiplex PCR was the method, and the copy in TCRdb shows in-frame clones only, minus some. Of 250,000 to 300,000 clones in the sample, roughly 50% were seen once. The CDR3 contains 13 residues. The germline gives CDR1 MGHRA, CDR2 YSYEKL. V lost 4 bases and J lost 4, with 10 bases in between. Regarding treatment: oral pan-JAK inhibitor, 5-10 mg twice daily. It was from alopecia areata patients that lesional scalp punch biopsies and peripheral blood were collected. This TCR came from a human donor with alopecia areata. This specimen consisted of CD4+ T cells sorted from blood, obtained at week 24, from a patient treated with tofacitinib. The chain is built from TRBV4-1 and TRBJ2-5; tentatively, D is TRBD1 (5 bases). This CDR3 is CASSPTRVETQYF. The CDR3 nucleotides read TGCGCCAGCAGCCCGACCAGGGTAGAGACCCAGTACTTC.